Listed below are T cell receptor beta chains from one sample, sequenced in a study of blood T cell repertoires in COVID-19. The repertoire was sequenced with immunoSEQ multiplex PCR; TCRdb's copy has only in-frame clones and lacks some. The table includes about 230,000 clones, less than 90% detected once. Source material: peripheral blood. The receptors derive from a woman aged 70-85 years with active or convalescent COVID-19. Both conserved end residues are part of each CDR3. D genes are given only for firm matches. Rows may omit the clone size; those that give it use once, few, many or a size class.

d_call: NA
clone_size: NA
v_call: TRBV18
j_call: TRBJ2-2
cdr3_nt: TGTGCCAGCTCACGCGGGCGGACTAACACCGGGGAGCTGTTTTTT
cdr3_aa: CASSRGRTNTGELFF

d_call: NA
clone_size: NA
v_call: TRBV6-6
j_call: TRBJ2-5
cdr3_nt: TGTGCCAGCAGTTTTTCAGGGGCAGAGACCCAGTACTTC
cdr3_aa: CASSFSGAETQYF

d_call: TRBD2
clone_size: NA
v_call: TRBV9
j_call: TRBJ2-3
cdr3_nt: TGTGCCAGCAGCGTAGCTGTCGTGACGGGAGGGCCAGATACGCAGTATTTT
cdr3_aa: CASSVAVVTGGPDTQYF

d_call: TRBD1
clone_size: NA
v_call: TRBV3-1/TRBV3-2
j_call: TRBJ1-2
cdr3_nt: TGTGCCAGCAGCCTCTGGGACAGGGAGGACTATGGCTACACCTTC
cdr3_aa: CASSLWDREDYGYTF

d_call: NA
clone_size: NA
v_call: TRBV7-3
j_call: TRBJ1-1
cdr3_nt: TGTGCCAGCAGCTTAACGGGCCTGAACACTGAAGCTTTCTTT
cdr3_aa: CASSLTGLNTEAFF

d_call: NA
clone_size: NA
v_call: TRBV18
j_call: TRBJ1-1
cdr3_nt: TGTGCCAGCTCACCACGCGGGAACACTGAAGCTTTCTTT
cdr3_aa: CASSPRGNTEAFF

d_call: TRBD2
clone_size: NA
v_call: TRBV9
j_call: TRBJ2-1
cdr3_nt: TGTGCCAGCAGCGTCCGGGGGGGCCTCGAAATCCAGTTCTTC
cdr3_aa: CASSVRGGLEIQFF

d_call: NA
clone_size: NA
v_call: TRBV30
j_call: TRBJ1-2
cdr3_nt: TGTGCCTGGAGTAGACCTAGATATGGCTACACCTTC
cdr3_aa: CAWSRPRYGYTF

d_call: NA
clone_size: NA
v_call: TRBV6-1
j_call: TRBJ2-3
cdr3_nt: TGTGCCAGCAGTGAAAATTGGGCACAGGGAGGGGATACGCAGTATTTT
cdr3_aa: CASSENWAQGGDTQYF

d_call: NA
clone_size: NA
v_call: TRBV3-1/TRBV3-2
j_call: TRBJ1-1
cdr3_nt: TGTGCCAGCAGCCAAGATTTTGCAGGGTTATGGGGGAACACTGAAGCTTTCTTT
cdr3_aa: CASSQDFAGLWGNTEAFF

d_call: NA
clone_size: few
v_call: TRBV5-1
j_call: TRBJ2-2
cdr3_nt: TGCGCCAGCAGCTTGGCCTCGGGCAGGGTGGAAACCGGGGAGCTGTTTTTT
cdr3_aa: CASSLASGRVETGELFF

d_call: NA
clone_size: NA
v_call: TRBV10-3
j_call: TRBJ1-6
cdr3_nt: TGTGCCATTAAGACAGGTGCCCATTCACCCCTCCACTTT
cdr3_aa: CAIKTGAHSPLHF

d_call: NA
clone_size: NA
v_call: TRBV19
j_call: TRBJ2-7
cdr3_nt: TGTGCCAGTAGTATCGGCAGAGGAGCCTACGAGCAGTACTTC
cdr3_aa: CASSIGRGAYEQYF

d_call: TRBD2
clone_size: NA
v_call: TRBV6-5
j_call: TRBJ2-3
cdr3_nt: TGTGCCAGCAGCAGACTAGCGGCTAGCACAGATACGCAGTATTTT
cdr3_aa: CASSRLAASTDTQYF

d_call: NA
clone_size: NA
v_call: TRBV5-8
j_call: TRBJ1-6
cdr3_nt: TGTGCCAGCGACCCCGGGGTGAATAATTCACCCCTCCACTTT
cdr3_aa: CASDPGVNNSPLHF

d_call: NA
clone_size: NA
v_call: TRBV3-1/TRBV3-2
j_call: TRBJ2-3
cdr3_nt: TGTGCCAGCAGCCTAAGCACAGATACGCAGTATTTT
cdr3_aa: CASSLSTDTQYF

d_call: NA
clone_size: NA
v_call: TRBV4-3
j_call: TRBJ1-2
cdr3_nt: TGCGCCAGCAGCCAAGATAGGGGTCCCGGGGGCTACACCTTC
cdr3_aa: CASSQDRGPGGYTF

d_call: TRBD1
clone_size: NA
v_call: TRBV5-8
j_call: TRBJ2-7
cdr3_nt: TGTGCCGCAGGGTTCAGGGCAGGGGGTCCGCAGTACTTC
cdr3_aa: CAAGFRAGGPQYF

d_call: TRBD1
clone_size: NA
v_call: TRBV7-2
j_call: TRBJ2-7
cdr3_nt: TGTGCCAGCAGCTTCGACAGGGATAAGGCCTACGAGCAGTACTTC
cdr3_aa: CASSFDRDKAYEQYF

d_call: NA
clone_size: NA
v_call: TRBV5-1
j_call: TRBJ2-7
cdr3_nt: TGCGCCAGCAGCTCGACAGGTTCCGCCTACGAGCAGTACTTC
cdr3_aa: CASSSTGSAYEQYF

d_call: NA
clone_size: NA
v_call: TRBV3-1/TRBV3-2
j_call: TRBJ1-1
cdr3_nt: TGTGCCAGCAGCCCCCCTACGGGTCGGGGCACTGAAGCTTTCTTT
cdr3_aa: CASSPPTGRGTEAFF

d_call: NA
clone_size: NA
v_call: TRBV29-1
j_call: TRBJ2-1
cdr3_nt: TGCAGCGTTGAGTCTTATCGGGGGGCCTCGAGAAATGAGCAGTTCTTC
cdr3_aa: CSVESYRGASRNEQFF

d_call: NA
clone_size: NA
v_call: TRBV5-5
j_call: TRBJ1-4
cdr3_nt: TGTGCCAGCAGCTTGGGCGAGGGGGGGCGTATTGAAAAACTGTTTTTT
cdr3_aa: CASSLGEGGRIEKLFF

d_call: NA
clone_size: NA
v_call: TRBV5-1
j_call: TRBJ2-1
cdr3_nt: TGCGCCAGCAGCTTGACCCCCTTGGCGGGGCTGTACAATGAGCAGTTCTTC
cdr3_aa: CASSLTPLAGLYNEQFF

d_call: TRBD1
clone_size: NA
v_call: TRBV15
j_call: TRBJ2-1
cdr3_nt: TGTGCCACCAGCAGAGACAGGGGGCAATACAATGAGCAGTTCTTC
cdr3_aa: CATSRDRGQYNEQFF

d_call: NA
clone_size: NA
v_call: TRBV19
j_call: TRBJ2-7
cdr3_nt: TGTGCCAGTAGTATAACAGGTTCCTACGAGCAGTACTTC
cdr3_aa: CASSITGSYEQYF

d_call: NA
clone_size: NA
v_call: TRBV10-2
j_call: TRBJ2-2
cdr3_nt: TGCGCCAGCAGGGGGACCCAGGGGTTTTTGTACACCGGGGAGCTGTTTTTT
cdr3_aa: CASRGTQGFLYTGELFF

d_call: NA
clone_size: NA
v_call: TRBV5-4
j_call: TRBJ2-3
cdr3_nt: TGTGCCAGCAGCGAAACTAGAGAAACGCAGTATTTT
cdr3_aa: CASSETRETQYF